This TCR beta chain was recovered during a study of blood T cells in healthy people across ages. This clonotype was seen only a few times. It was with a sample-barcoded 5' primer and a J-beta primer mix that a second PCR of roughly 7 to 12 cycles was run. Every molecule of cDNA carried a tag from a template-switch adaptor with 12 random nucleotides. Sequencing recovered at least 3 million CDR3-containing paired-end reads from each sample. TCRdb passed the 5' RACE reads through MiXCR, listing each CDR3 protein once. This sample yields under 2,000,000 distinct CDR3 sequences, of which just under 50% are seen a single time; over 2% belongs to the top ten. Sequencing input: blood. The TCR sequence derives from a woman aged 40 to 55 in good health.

DNA of the CDR3: TGTGCCAGCTCACCGGTTCTCTATGGCTACACCTTC. It is translated as CASSPVLYGYTF. The gene calls are TRBV18 and TRBJ1-2, with unresolved D. Germline V gene data show CDR1 as KGHSH and CDR2 as LQKENI. The CDR3 runs 12 residues. Trimming took 3 bases from V and 4 from J, leaving 6 bases between them.